The text below deals with one T cell receptor (beta chain). The sample originates from a study of blood T cell repertoires in COVID-19. Whole-study context: Samples came from the United States, Italy and Spain, spanning acute and convalescent COVID-19.

Germline V lookup: CDR1 SGHRS, CDR2 YFSETQ. The CDR3 has 13 residues. Germline trimming cut 4 bases from V and 4 bases from J; bases unmatched to any gene: 5. Here immunoSEQ multiplex PCR was the method, and the copy in TCRdb shows in-frame clones only, minus some. The sample holds a few hundred thousand clones; 70% to 90% are singletons and the top ten take more than 9%. This sequence was found in a woman at least 80 years old with acute or convalescent COVID-19. The chain has TRBV5-1 and TRBJ2-7, with 7 nucleotides matching TRBD2. Sequencing was carried out using peripheral blood. This chain's CDR3 is CASSPGLQYEQYF. The DNA for the CDR3 is TGCGCCAGCAGCCCGGGACTACAATACGAGCAGTACTTC.